One and the same sample provided the 23 T cell receptor beta chains below, sequenced in a study of blood T cell repertoires in COVID-19 (TCRdb year 2020). Library preparation employed the immunoSEQ multiplex PCR assay. TCRdb holds this immuneACCESS table with in-frame rearrangements only. Some clones are missing; in checked studies, unresolved V genes explain under half, and the rest has no known cause. This sample holds roughly 180,000 clones; around 89% were observed only once. 3.5% to 4.5% of the sample is taken by the ten largest. The sequenced material came from peripheral blood. Receptors originate from a woman in her twenties or thirties with acute or convalescent COVID-19.

With respect to this clone: Other DNA sequences in this sample translate to the same CDR3. This chain joins TRBV7-2 and TRBJ2-1; no definite D call. V was clipped by 0 bases and J by 6 bases, with 6 bases between them. In germline, CDR1 is SGHTA, CDR2 FQGNSA. The CDR3 length is 13 residues. The CDR3 nucleotides are TGTGCCAGCAGCTTAGCCCGAGGCAATGAGCAGTTCTTC. Translated, it gives CASSLARGNEQFF.

This chain links TRBV6-5 with TRBJ2-1, with D perhaps TRBD2 (5 bases). This CDR3 region has 15 residues. Trimming stripped 0 bases from V and 0 bases from J, with 6 bases between. Germline-derived CDR1 and CDR2 are MNHEY and SVGAGI. CDR3 loop: CASSYSGSSYNEQFF. Written as DNA, the CDR3 is TGTGCCAGCAGTTACTCAGGGAGCTCCTACAATGAGCAGTTCTTC.

The chain employs TRBV28 and TRBJ2-7; D possibly corresponds to TRBD1 (5 bases). Trimming pared 6 bases from V and 2 bases from J, leaving 17 bases between. The CDR3 sequence is 15 residues long. The V gene's germline CDR1 is MDHEN and CDR2 SYDVKM. The chain's CDR3 is CASSPQRTFTYEQYF. The CDR3 DNA follows: TGTGCCAGCAGCCCACAACGGACATTTACCTACGAGCAGTACTTC.

V is TRBV3-1 (or the pseudogene TRBV3-2) and J is TRBJ1-2, with 8 bases aligning to TRBD1. The length of the CDR3 is 14 residues. Germline CDR1 reads LGHDT; CDR2 reads YNNKEL (reference sequence). Trimming cost V 4 bases and J 5 bases; bases outside gene matches: 6. The CDR3 loop is CASSLSGGPYGYTF. The CDR3 DNA follows: TGTGCCAGCAGCCTCTCAGGGGGCCCGTATGGCTACACCTTC.

V usage is TRBV27 and J usage is TRBJ1-2, with D possibly being TRBD1 (6 bases). CDR1 MNHEY and CDR2 SMNVEV come from the germline V gene (reference sequence). Deletions cut 4 bases from V and 4 bases from J, with 13 bases between. This CDR3 is 14 amino acids long. This CDR3 is CASSSTLGAYGYTF. As DNA, the CDR3 is TGTGCCAGCAGTTCTACTCTGGGGGCCTATGGCTACACCTTC.

This chain links TRBV9 with TRBJ1-1; TRBD1 matches 8 bases. The CDR3 extends over 16 amino acids. The J segment lost 5 bases and the V segment lost 3 bases, leaving 12 bases of the junction unmatched. Germline V gives CDR1 SGDLS, CDR2 YYNGEE. The CDR3 DNA sequence: TGTGCCAGCAGCGGCCCCAGACAGGGGCCTAAGACTGAAGCTTTCTTT. Protein: CASSGPRQGPKTEAFF.

The chain couples TRBV3-1 (or the pseudogene TRBV3-2) to TRBJ2-7; 9 bases match TRBD2. V gave up 2 bases and J gave up 2 bases; unmatched junction bases: 1. Germline V gene lookup returns CDR1 LGHDT and CDR2 YNNKEL (reference sequence). The CDR3 is made up of 14 amino acids. The CDR3 region has the DNA TGTGCCAGCAGCCAATCTAGCGGGACCTACGAGCAGTACTTC. Amino acid sequence: CASSQSSGTYEQYF.

A single count supports this clone. CDR3: CASRTGRNGELFF. The CDR3 bases are TGTGCCAGCAGGACCGGGAGGAACGGGGAGCTGTTTTTT. The chain uses TRBV2 and TRBJ2-2; 7 bases agree with TRBD2. The CDR3 loop spans 13 amino acids. Trimming took 6 bases from V and 7 from J; bases not matched to a gene: 5. CDR1 SNHLY and CDR2 FYNNEI come from the germline V gene.

V gene TRBV28 combines with J gene TRBJ1-5; 7 nucleotides match TRBD1. The germline gives CDR1 MDHEN, CDR2 SYDVKM. The CDR3 runs 16 residues. The J segment lost 5 bases and the V segment lost 3 bases, leaving 10 bases of the junction unmatched. In nucleotides, the CDR3 is TGTGCCAGCAGTTTCTCGAGACAGGGATTTTATCAGCCCCAGCATTTT. Protein: CASSFSRQGFYQPQHF. Using reference TRBV28 and TRBJ1-5 for the parts outside the CDR3, the full variable domain is DVKVTQSSRYLVKRTGEKVFLECVQDMDHENMFWYRQDPGLGLRLIYFSYDVKMKEKGDIPEGYSVSREKKERFSLILESASTNQTSMYLCASSFSRQGFYQPQHFGDGTRLSIL.

V and J are TRBV28 and TRBJ2-5; no definite D call. Germline values: CDR1 MDHEN, CDR2 SYDVKM. Between the trimmed V and J ends, which lost 7 bases and 4 bases, there was a span of 4 bases. This CDR3 region has 10 residues. CDR3 bases: TGTGCCAGCATGAGAGAGACCCAGTACTTC. Its protein is CASMRETQYF.

Only one count was recorded for this clone. The chain combines TRBV28 with TRBJ2-7; 9 bases are a match to TRBD1. V lost 2 bases to trimming and J lost 4 bases; unmatched junction nucleotides: 6. Germline-derived CDR1 and CDR2 are MDHEN and SYDVKM. There are 15 residues in the CDR3. The CDR3 bases are TGTGCCAGCAGTTTAGGGGACAGGGCAACTTACGAGCAGTACTTC. Translated, it gives CASSLGDRATYEQYF.

The chain combines TRBV3-1 (or the pseudogene TRBV3-2) with TRBJ1-4; D remains ambiguous. The length of the CDR3 is 12 residues. Trimming pared 1 base from V and 8 bases from J, leaving 5 bases between. Germline V gene sequence: CDR1 LGHDT, CDR2 YNNKEL (reference sequence). As DNA, the CDR3 is TGTGCCAGCAGCCAAGCTTTCGAAAAACTGTTTTTT. It yields the protein CASSQAFEKLFF.

V and J are TRBV28 and TRBJ2-7; D may be TRBD1 (6 bases). This CDR3 is 13 amino acids long. V shed 2 bases and J shed 2 bases, with 7 bases lying between them. Germline CDR1 MDHEN, CDR2 SYDVKM. The CDR3: CASSLTGTYEQYF. CDR3 nucleotide sequence: TGTGCCAGCAGTTTAACAGGGACCTACGAGCAGTACTTC.

The chain joins TRBV7-2 to TRBJ2-1; D not certain. The V and J ends lost 5 bases and 3 bases respectively, with 17 bases between them. This CDR3 has 16 amino acids. Germline V gives CDR1 SGHTA, CDR2 FQGNSA. CDR3 in amino acids: CASSPDPHRSYNEQFF. CDR3 nucleotides: TGTGCCAGCAGCCCCGACCCTCACCGGAGCTACAATGAGCAGTTCTTC.

This clone was detected once. The rearrangement links TRBV7-2 to TRBJ2-5; possible D gene TRBD2, 5 bases. V was trimmed by 2 bases and J by 7 bases, leaving 11 bases between them. The CDR3 spans 13 residues. CDR1 SGHTA and CDR2 FQGNSA come from the germline V gene. CDR3 protein: CASSLNPEGTQYF. The CDR3, as DNA: TGTGCCAGCAGCTTAAATCCCGAGGGGACCCAGTACTTC.

This clone appeared a single time. V gene TRBV12-3 or TRBV12-4 combines with J gene TRBJ1-3; D is undetermined. Trimming shortened V by 1 base and J by 6 bases, and 7 bases separated the two germline ends. This CDR3 contains 13 residues. The CDR3, as DNA: TGTGCCAGCAGTTTAGTAACAGTAAACACCATATATTTT. Translated, it gives CASSLVTVNTIYF.

The genes are TRBV18 and TRBJ2-7; TRBD2 is a possible D gene (6 bases). Germline V gene sequence: CDR1 KGHSH, CDR2 LQKENI. The V and J ends lost 6 bases and 4 bases respectively, with 10 bases between them. This CDR3 has 12 residues. The chain's CDR3 is CASSEGLYEQYF. The CDR3 DNA reads as TGTGCCAGCTCGGAGGGCCTGTACGAGCAGTACTTC.

This clone was seen only a few times. The rearrangement uses TRBV27 and TRBJ2-7; D perhaps matches TRBD1 (5 bases). V lost 8 bases and J 1 base, leaving 15 bases between the germline ends. The V gene's germline CDR1 is MNHEY and CDR2 SMNVEV (reference sequence). CDR3 size: 14 residues. The CDR3 coding sequence is TGTGCCAGCGGGGCTAATCAAGGGTCCTACGAGCAGTACTTC. This sequence encodes CASGANQGSYEQYF.

The rearrangement uses TRBV6-6 and TRBJ2-2, with 10 positions matching TRBD1. V lost 0 bases, J lost 6 bases, and 4 bases stayed unmatched. The CDR3 runs to 16 residues. Germline CDR1 is MNHNY and CDR2 is SVGAGI (reference sequence). In DNA, the CDR3 is TGTGCCAGCAGTTACTCGACGGGGACAGGGGCCGGGGAGCTGTTTTTT. It specifies CASSYSTGTGAGELFF.

This clone was found once. The chain is built from TRBV6-5 and TRBJ2-2; 7 bases map to TRBD2. The ends lost 10 bases at V and 7 bases at J; junction bases unmatched: 12. The CDR3 is made up of 14 amino acids. CDR1 is MNHEY and CDR2 is SVGAGI in the germline V gene. CDR3 sequence reads: CATRVAGIDGELFF. For the CDR3, the DNA is TGTGCCACAAGGGTAGCGGGTATTGACGGGGAGCTGTTTTTT.

The chain has TRBV20-1 and TRBJ2-3, with unresolved D. CDR1 DFQATT and CDR2 SNEGSKA come from the germline V gene (reference sequence). The CDR3 has 11 amino acids. V was cut by 6 bases and J by 6 bases, with 10 bases left in between. The DNA of the CDR3 is TGCAGTGCAAACTTCTGGGATACGCAGTATTTT. Its translation: CSANFWDTQYF.

This chain joins TRBV28 and TRBJ2-2, with 7 bases aligning to TRBD1. The CDR3 is 14 residues long. The germline V gene has CDR1 MDHEN and CDR2 SYDVKM. The J segment lost 5 bases and the V segment lost 5 bases, leaving 5 bases of the junction unmatched. CDR3: CASSGDRRTGELFF. The CDR3 bases are TGTGCCAGCAGTGGGGACAGACGGACCGGGGAGCTGTTTTTT.

V gene TRBV5-1 combines with J gene TRBJ2-7, with a tentative D call TRBD1 (6 bases). Trimming removed 0 bases at V and 10 bases at J, with 11 bases between. Germline CDR1 and CDR2: SGHRS and YFSETQ. The CDR3 contains 12 residues. The CDR3 is CASSLDTGQQYF. For the CDR3, the DNA is TGCGCCAGCAGCTTGGACACGGGACAACAGTACTTC.